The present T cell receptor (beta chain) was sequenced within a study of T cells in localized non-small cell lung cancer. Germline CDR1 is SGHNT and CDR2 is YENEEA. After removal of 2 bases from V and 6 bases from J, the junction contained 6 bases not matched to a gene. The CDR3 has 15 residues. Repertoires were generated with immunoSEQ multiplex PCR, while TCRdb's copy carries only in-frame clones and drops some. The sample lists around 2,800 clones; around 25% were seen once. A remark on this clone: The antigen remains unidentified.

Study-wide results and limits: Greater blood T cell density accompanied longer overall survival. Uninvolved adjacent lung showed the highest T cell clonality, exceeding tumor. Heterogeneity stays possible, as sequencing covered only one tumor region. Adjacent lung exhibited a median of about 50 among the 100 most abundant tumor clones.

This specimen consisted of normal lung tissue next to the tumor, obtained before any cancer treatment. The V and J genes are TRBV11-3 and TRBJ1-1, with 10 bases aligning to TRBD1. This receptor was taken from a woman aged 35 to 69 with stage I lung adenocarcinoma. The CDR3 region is CASSLFDRGLAEAFF. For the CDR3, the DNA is TGTGCCAGCAGCTTATTTGACAGGGGGCTTGCTGAAGCTTTCTTT.